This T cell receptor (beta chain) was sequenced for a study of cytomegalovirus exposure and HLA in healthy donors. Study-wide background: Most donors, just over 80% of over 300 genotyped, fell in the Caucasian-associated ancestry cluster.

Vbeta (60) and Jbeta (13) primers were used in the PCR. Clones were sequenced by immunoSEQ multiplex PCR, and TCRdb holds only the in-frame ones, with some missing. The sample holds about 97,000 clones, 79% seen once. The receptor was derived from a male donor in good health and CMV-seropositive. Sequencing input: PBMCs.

The CDR3 sequence is CASSPGQGQGETQYF. The DNA of the CDR3 is TGTGCCAGCAGCCCCGGACAGGGTCAAGGTGAGACCCAGTACTTC. The J gene is TRBJ2-5, the V gene TRBV5-5; 8 bases are shared with TRBD1. There are 15 residues in the CDR3. Germline V lookup: CDR1 SGHKS, CDR2 YYEKEE (reference sequence). J gave up 5 bases and V 4 bases, and 10 bases lay outside the gene matches.